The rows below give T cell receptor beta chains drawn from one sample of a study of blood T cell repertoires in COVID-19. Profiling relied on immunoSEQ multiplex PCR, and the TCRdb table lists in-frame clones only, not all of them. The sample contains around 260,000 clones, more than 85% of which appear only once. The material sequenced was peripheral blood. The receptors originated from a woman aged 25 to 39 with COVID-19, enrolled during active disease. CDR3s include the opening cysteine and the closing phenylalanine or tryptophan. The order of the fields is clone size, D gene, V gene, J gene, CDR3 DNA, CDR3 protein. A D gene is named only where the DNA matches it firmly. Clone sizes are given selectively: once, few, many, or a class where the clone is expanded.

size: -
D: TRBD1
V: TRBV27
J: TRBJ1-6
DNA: TGTGCCAGCACCCCGGGACAGGGTTATTCACCCCTCCACTTT
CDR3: CASTPGQGYSPLHF

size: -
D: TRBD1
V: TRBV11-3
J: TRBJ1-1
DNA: TGTGCCAGCAGCTCGCGACAGGGGGCCGAAGCTTTCTTT
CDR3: CASSSRQGAEAFF

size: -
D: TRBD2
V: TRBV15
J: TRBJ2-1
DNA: TGTGCCACCAGCCCTCGACTAGCGGGAGGCGGCAATGAGCAGTTCTTC
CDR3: CATSPRLAGGGNEQFF

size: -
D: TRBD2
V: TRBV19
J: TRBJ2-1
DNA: TGTGCCAGTAGCGGGACTAGCGGGAAGGAGGACAATGAGCAGTTCTTC
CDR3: CASSGTSGKEDNEQFF

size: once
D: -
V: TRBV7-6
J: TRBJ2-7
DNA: TGTGCCAGCAGCTTAGAAGCGCAGGGCGACGAGCAGTACTTC
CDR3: CASSLEAQGDEQYF

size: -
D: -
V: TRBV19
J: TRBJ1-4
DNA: TGTGCCAGTAGTGTTCCCCCTGAGGATGAAAAACTGTTTTTT
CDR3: CASSVPPEDEKLFF

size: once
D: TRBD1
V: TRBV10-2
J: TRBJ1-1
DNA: TGCGCCAGCAGTGCTAGGACAGGGGAAACTGAAGCTTTCTTT
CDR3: CASSARTGETEAFF

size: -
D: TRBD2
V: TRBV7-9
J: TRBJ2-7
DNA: TGTGCCAGCAGCTTAAGTGGCTCGGGTAGGCTAGCGGGACCTTACGAGCAGTACTTC
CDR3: CASSLSGSGRLAGPYEQYF

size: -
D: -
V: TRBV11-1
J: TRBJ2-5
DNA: TGTGCCAGCAGCCTACCGGGAACCCAAGAGACCCAGTACTTC
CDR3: CASSLPGTQETQYF

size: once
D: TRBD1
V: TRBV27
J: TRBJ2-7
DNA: TGTGCCAGCAGTTTATACAGGGGAGCCTACGAGCAGTACTTC
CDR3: CASSLYRGAYEQYF

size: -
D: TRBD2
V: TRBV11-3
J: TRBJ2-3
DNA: TGTGCCAGCAGCGCGCGACTAGCGGGAGGGCCAGATACGCAGTATTTT
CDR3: CASSARLAGGPDTQYF

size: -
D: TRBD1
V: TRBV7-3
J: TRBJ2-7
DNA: TGTGCCAGCAGCTCTCCCGCGCGGGACAGGGGAACCTACGAGCAGTACTTC
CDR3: CASSSPARDRGTYEQYF

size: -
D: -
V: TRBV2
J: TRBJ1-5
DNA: TGTGCCAGCATGGGAGAATCGGGTGGCAATCAGCCCCAGCATTTT
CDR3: CASMGESGGNQPQHF

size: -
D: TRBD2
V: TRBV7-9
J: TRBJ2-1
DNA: TGTGCCAGCAGCCTCCGACTAGCGGGAGGGCCCAGAGGCGATGAGCAGTTCTTC
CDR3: CASSLRLAGGPRGDEQFF

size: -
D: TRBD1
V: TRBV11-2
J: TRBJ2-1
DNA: TGTGCCAGCAGCTTAGCCGGGACAGGGTTAAATGAGCAGTTCTTC
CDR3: CASSLAGTGLNEQFF

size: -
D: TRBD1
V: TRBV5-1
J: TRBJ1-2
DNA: TGCGCCAGCAGCTTGGATGGGACAGGGGGCTATGGCTACACCTTC
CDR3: CASSLDGTGGYGYTF

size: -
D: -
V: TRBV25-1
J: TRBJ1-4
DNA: TGTGCCAGCAGTGAATTCGGGACAAATGAAAAACTGTTTTTT
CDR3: CASSEFGTNEKLFF

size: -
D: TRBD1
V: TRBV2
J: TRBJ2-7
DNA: TGTGCCAGCAGCGTGAGCTTGACAGGGGAAAACTCCTACGAGCAGTACTTC
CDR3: CASSVSLTGENSYEQYF

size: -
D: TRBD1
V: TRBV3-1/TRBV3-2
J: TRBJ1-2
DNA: TGTGCCAGCAGCCGAACGGCCGGGACAGAGATTCTCTATGGCTACACCTTC
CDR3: CASSRTAGTEILYGYTF

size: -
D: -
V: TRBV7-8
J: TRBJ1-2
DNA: TGTGCCAGCAGCTTAGTGCAGGGACTAACCCCCTATGGCTACACCTTC
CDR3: CASSLVQGLTPYGYTF

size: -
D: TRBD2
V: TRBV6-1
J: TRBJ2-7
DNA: TGTGCCAGCAGCGAAGGGACTAGCCGCTACGAGCAGTACTTC
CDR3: CASSEGTSRYEQYF

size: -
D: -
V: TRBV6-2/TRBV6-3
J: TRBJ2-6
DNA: TGTGCCAGCAGGTACGCAGGGCCCTCTGGGGCCAACGTCCTGACTTTC
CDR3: CASRYAGPSGANVLTF

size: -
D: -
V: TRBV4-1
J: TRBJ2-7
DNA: TGCGCCAGCAGCCAGACGGACAGAGCCTTCTCCTACGAGCAGTACTTC
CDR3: CASSQTDRAFSYEQYF

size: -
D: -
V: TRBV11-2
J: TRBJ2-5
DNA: TGTGCCAGCAGCTTAAACAGACAAGAGACCCAGTACTTC
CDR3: CASSLNRQETQYF

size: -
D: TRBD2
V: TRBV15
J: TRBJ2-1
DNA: TGTGCCACCAGCAGAGAGGGTCTCGCGGGAGTGTTCGATGAGCAGTTCTTC
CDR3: CATSREGLAGVFDEQFF